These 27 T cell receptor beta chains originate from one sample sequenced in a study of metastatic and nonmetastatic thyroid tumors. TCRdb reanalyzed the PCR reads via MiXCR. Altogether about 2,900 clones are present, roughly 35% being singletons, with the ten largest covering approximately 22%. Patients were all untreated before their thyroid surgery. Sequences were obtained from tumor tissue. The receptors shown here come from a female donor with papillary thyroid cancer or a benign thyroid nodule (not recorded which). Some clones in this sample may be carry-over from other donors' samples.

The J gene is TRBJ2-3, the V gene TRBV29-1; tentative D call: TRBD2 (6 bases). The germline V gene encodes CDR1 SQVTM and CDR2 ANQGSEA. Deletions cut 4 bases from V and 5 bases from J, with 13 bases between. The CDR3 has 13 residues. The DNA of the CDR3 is TGCAGCGTTGGCGGGGAGCTCGGAGATACGCAGTATTTT. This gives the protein CSVGGELGDTQYF.

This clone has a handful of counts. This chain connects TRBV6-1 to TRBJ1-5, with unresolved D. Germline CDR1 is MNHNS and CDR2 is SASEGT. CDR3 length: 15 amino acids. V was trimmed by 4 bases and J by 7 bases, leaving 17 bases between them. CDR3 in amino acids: CASSVLGGVGQPQHF. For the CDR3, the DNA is TGTGCCAGCAGTGTTCTTGGTGGGGTCGGACAGCCCCAGCATTTT.

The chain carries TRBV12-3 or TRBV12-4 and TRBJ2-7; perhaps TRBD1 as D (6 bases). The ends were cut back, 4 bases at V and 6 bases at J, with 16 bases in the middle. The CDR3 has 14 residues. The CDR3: CASSWGHTLGEQYF. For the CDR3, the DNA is TGTGCCAGCAGTTGGGGACACACTCTGGGCGAGCAGTACTTC.

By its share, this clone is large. The chain's CDR3 is CASSDGLAGGEQFF. In DNA, the CDR3 is TGTGCCAGCAGTGACGGACTAGCGGGAGGTGAGCAGTTCTTC. V is TRBV6-4 and J is TRBJ2-1, with 14 nucleotides matching TRBD2. The CDR3 spans 14 residues. Per germline, CDR1 MRHNA and CDR2 SNTAGT. Trimming at V came to 2 bases and at J to 9 bases, leaving 0 bases not matched to a gene.

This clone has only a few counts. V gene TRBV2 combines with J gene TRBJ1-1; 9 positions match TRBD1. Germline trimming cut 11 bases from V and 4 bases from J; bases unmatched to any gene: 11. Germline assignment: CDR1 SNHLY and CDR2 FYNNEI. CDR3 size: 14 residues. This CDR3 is CALGEDRGATEAFF. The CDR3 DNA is TGTGCCTTGGGAGAGGACAGGGGAGCCACTGAAGCTTTCTTT.

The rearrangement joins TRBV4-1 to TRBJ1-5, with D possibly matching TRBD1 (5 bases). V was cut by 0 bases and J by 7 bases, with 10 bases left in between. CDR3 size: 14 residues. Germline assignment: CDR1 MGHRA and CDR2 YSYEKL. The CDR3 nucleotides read TGCGCCAGCAGCCAAGAAGGTGGGGGGCAGCCCCAGCATTTT. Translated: CASSQEGGGQPQHF.

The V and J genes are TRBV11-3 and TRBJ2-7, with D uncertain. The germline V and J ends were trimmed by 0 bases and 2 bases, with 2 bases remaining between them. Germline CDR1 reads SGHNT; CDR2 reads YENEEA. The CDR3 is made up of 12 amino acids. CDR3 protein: CASSLDTYEQYF. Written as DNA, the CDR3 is TGTGCCAGCAGCTTAGACACCTACGAGCAGTACTTC.

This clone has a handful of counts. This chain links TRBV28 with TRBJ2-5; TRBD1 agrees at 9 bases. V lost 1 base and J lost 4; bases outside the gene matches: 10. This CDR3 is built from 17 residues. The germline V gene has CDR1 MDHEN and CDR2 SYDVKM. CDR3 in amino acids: CASSLYPDRGRVETQYF. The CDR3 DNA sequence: TGTGCCAGCAGTTTATACCCGGACAGGGGCAGGGTAGAGACCCAGTACTTC.

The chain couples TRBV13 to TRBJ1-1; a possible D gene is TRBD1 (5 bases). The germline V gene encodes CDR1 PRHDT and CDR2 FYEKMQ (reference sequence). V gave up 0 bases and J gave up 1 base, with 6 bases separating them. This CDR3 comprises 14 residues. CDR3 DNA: TGTGCCAGCAGCTTAGGCCAGGGGAACACTGAAGCTTTCTTT. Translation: CASSLGQGNTEAFF.

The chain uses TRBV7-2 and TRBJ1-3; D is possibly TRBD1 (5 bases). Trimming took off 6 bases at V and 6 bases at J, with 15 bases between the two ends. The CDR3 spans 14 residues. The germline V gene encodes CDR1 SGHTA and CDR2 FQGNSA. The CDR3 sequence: CASRPSWGVNTIYF. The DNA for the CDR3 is TGTGCCAGCAGGCCAAGTTGGGGCGTAAACACCATATATTTT. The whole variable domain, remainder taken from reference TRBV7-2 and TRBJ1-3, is GAGVSQSPSNKVTEKGKDVELRCDPISGHTALYWYRQSLGQGLEFLIYFQGNSAPDKSGLPSDRFSAERTGGSVSTLTIQRTQQEDSAVYLCASRPSWGVNTIYFGEGSWLTVV.

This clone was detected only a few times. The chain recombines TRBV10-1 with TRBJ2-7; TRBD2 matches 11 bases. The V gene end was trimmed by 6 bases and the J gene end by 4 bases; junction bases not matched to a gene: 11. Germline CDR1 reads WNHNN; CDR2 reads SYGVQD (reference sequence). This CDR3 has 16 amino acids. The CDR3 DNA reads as TGCGCCAGCAGGCACCTCACTAGCGGGAGAGGTTACGAGCAGTACTTC. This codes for CASRHLTSGRGYEQYF.

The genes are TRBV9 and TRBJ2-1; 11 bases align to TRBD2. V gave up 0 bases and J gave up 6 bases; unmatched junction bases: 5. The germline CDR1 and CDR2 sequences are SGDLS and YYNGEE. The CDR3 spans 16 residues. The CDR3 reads CASSVVGLAGGNEQFF. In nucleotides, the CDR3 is TGTGCCAGCAGCGTAGTGGGGCTAGCGGGGGGCAATGAGCAGTTCTTC.

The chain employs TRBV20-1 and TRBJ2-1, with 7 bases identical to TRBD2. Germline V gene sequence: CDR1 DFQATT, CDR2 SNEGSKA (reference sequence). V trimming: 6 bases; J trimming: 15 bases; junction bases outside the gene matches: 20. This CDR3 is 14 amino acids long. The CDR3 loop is CSADKDPTRTSLFF. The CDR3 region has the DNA TGCAGTGCAGACAAAGACCCGACGAGGACTAGTCTGTTCTTC.

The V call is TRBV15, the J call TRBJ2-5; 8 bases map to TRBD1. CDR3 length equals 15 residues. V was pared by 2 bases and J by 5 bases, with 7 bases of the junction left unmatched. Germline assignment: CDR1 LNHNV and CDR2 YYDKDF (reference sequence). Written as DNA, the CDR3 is TGTGCCACCAGCAGATCCCCAGGGGGCTGGGAGACCCAGTACTTC. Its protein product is CATSRSPGGWETQYF.

CDR3 residues: CSATNGTSGRAVNEQYF. The CDR3 DNA sequence: TGCAGTGCTACCAACGGGACTAGCGGGAGGGCCGTTAACGAGCAGTACTTC. The rearrangement links TRBV20-1 to TRBJ2-7; TRBD2 agrees at 16 bases. The CDR3 covers 17 residues. J was trimmed by 5 bases and V by 4 bases; bases with no gene match: 11. CDR1 and CDR2 (germline): DFQATT, SNEGSKA (reference sequence).

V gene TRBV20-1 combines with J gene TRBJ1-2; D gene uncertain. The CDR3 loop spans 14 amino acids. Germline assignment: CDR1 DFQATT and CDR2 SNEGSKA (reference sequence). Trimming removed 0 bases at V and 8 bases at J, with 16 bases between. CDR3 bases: TGCAGTGCTAGAGATCAAGGCTGGGCGGGAGGCTACACCTTC. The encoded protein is CSARDQGWAGGYTF.

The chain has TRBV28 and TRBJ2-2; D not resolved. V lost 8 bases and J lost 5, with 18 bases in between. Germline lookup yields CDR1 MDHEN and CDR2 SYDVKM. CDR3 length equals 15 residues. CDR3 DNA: TGTGCCAGCCGCCTGGATACCCTAGAGACCGGGGAGCTGTTTTTT. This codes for CASRLDTLETGELFF.

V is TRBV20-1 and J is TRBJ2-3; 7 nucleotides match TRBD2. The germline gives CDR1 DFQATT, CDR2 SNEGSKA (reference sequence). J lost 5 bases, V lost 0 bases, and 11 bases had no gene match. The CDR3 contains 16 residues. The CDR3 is CSARDHASGPKDTQYF. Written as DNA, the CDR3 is TGCAGTGCTAGAGATCATGCTAGCGGCCCTAAAGATACGCAGTATTTT.

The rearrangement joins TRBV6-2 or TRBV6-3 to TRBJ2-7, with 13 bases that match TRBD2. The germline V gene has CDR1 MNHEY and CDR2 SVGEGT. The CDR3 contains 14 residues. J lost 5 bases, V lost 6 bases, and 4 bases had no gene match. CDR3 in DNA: TGTGCCAGCAGGGGGACTAGCGGGACTAACGAGCAGTACTTC. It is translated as CASRGTSGTNEQYF.

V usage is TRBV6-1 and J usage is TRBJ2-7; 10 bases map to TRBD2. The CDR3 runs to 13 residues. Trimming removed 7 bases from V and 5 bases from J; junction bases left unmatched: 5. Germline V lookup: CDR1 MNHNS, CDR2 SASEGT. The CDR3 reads CASKASGSDEQYF. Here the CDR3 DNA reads TGTGCCAGCAAGGCTAGCGGGAGTGACGAGCAGTACTTC.

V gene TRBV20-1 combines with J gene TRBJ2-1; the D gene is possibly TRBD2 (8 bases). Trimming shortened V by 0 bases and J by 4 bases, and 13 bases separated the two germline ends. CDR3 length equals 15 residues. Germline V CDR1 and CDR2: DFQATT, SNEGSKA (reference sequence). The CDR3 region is CSARDSGTVYNEQFF. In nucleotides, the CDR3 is TGCAGTGCTAGAGATAGCGGGACAGTATACAATGAGCAGTTCTTC.

The DNA of the CDR3 is TGTGCCAGCAGGGATCCGACGGGGAATCAGCCCCAGCATTTT. It yields the protein CASRDPTGNQPQHF. The rearrangement joins TRBV6-1 to TRBJ1-5; D not resolved. The V and J ends lost 6 bases and 4 bases respectively, with 13 bases between them. Per the germline V gene, CDR1 is MNHNS and CDR2 is SASEGT. The CDR3 has 14 amino acids.

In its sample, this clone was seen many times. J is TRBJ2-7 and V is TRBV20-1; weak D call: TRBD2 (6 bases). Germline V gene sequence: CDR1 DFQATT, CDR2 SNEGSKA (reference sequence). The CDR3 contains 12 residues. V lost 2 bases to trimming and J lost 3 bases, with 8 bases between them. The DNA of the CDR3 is TGCAGTGCTAGACTAGCGAACTACGAGCAGTACTTC. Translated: CSARLANYEQYF.

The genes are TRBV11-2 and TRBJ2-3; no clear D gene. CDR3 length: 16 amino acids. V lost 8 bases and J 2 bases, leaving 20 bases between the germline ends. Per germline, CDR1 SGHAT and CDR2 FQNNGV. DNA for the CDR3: TGTGCCAGCGGCATTGGTGGCGGAACATACACAGATACGCAGTATTTT. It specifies CASGIGGGTYTDTQYF.

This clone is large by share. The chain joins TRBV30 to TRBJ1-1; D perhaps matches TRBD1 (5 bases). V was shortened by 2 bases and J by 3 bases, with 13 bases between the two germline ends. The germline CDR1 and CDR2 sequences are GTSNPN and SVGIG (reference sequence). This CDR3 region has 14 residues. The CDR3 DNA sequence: TGTGCCTGGAGTACGGGGCTGTCGCACACTGAAGCTTTCTTT. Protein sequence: CAWSTGLSHTEAFF.

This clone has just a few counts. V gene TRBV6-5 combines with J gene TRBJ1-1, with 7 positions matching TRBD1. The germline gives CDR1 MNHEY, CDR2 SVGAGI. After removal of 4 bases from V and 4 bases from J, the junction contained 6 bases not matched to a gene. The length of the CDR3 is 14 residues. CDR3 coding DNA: TGTGCCAGCAGTTTCTTACAGGGGTCCACTGAAGCTTTCTTT. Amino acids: CASSFLQGSTEAFF.

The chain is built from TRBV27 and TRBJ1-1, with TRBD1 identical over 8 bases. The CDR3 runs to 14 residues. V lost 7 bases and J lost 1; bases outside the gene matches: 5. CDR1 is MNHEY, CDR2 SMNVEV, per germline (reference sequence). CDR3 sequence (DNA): TGTGCCAGCAACCTACAGGGGGGGAACACTGAAGCTTTCTTT. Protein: CASNLQGGNTEAFF.